These T cell receptor beta chains were read from a single sample in a study of CD8+CD57+ T cells in acquired aplastic anemia. MiXCR was run by TCRdb on the reads, yielding one entry per CDR3 protein. The data hold roughly 190,000 distinct CDR3 sequences, with around half observed a single time. The source material was sorted CD4+, CD8+, or CD8+CD57+ T cells (not recorded which) from PBMCs. All receptors come from a human donor in good health, serving as a control. Each CDR3 is given with its conserved first and last residue. D genes are given only for firm matches. The listing skips clone size in some rows; elsewhere it reads once, few, many or a size class.

TRBV29-1	14	TRBJ2-1	TRBD1	NA	TGCAGCGTTCCACAGGGGTCTCGCCTCAATGAGCAGTTCTTC	CSVPQGSRLNEQFF
TRBV24-1	14	TRBJ1-2	NA	NA	TGTGCCACCAGTGAACCGGGACAACTCTATGGCTACACCTTC	CATSEPGQLYGYTF
TRBV28	15	TRBJ2-7	TRBD1	many	TGTGCCAGCAGCCCACAGACAGGGGCTAGCTACGAGCAGTACTTC	CASSPQTGASYEQYF
TRBV19	16	TRBJ1-4	TRBD1	NA	TGTGCCAGCCGGGACAGGGGAGGTCCGGCTAATGAAAAACTGTTTTTT	CASRDRGGPANEKLFF
TRBV7-6	13	TRBJ2-7	NA	NA	TGTGCCAGCAGCTTAGCTTCGGAGTACGAGCAGTACTTC	CASSLASEYEQYF
TRBV5-4	12	TRBJ2-2	NA	many	TGTGCCAGCACCCCGGTTCCCGGGGAGCTGTTTTTT	CASTPVPGELFF
TRBV29-1	14	TRBJ2-1	NA	many	TGCAGCGTTTTGGGCCAGGGGATGATGGATGAGCAGTTCTTC	CSVLGQGMMDEQFF
TRBV29-1	13	TRBJ1-1	NA	NA	TGCAGCGTTGAAGGCAGGAAGAACACTGAAGCTTTCTTT	CSVEGRKNTEAFF
TRBV3-1	14	TRBJ1-2	TRBD1	many	TGTGCCAGCAGGCCGACAGGGGGCATCGATGGCTACACCTTC	CASRPTGGIDGYTF
TRBV2	14	TRBJ1-6	TRBD1	few	TGTGCCAGCAGTGGAAGGGGGCAGGGGTCACCCCTCCACTTT	CASSGRGQGSPLHF
TRBV2	12	TRBJ2-1	NA	NA	TGTGCCACCCTGGTTCGTGGGACTGAGCAGTTCTTC	CATLVRGTEQFF
TRBV7-8	15	TRBJ1-1	NA	NA	TGTGCCAGCAGCTTAGGGGGAACCGGCCGAAGTAAAGCTTTCTTT	CASSLGGTGRSKAFF
TRBV6-6	15	TRBJ2-2	TRBD2	few	TGTGCCAGCGGCGGGGGGTCCCTGAACACCGGGGAGCTGTTTTTT	CASGGGSLNTGELFF
TRBV7-3	16	TRBJ1-6	TRBD1	NA	TGTGCCAGCAGCTCGGGACAGGGGGGCGGTCATTCACCCCTCCACTTT	CASSSGQGGGHSPLHF
TRBV7-2	16	TRBJ2-1	NA	NA	TGTGCCAGCAGCGCAGACGGGGTAGGTTATGCGGGTGAGCAGTTCTTC	CASSADGVGYAGEQFF
TRBV9	16	TRBJ2-1	NA	NA	TGTGCCAGCAGCGTGGCTCCGGGGGGCGCTTACAATGAGCAGTTCTTC	CASSVAPGGAYNEQFF
TRBV20-1	15	TRBJ1-5	TRBD1	many	TGCAGTGCTAGAGAGGCAACAGGGGATGGTCAGCCCCAGCATTTT	CSAREATGDGQPQHF
TRBV11-2	15	TRBJ2-3	TRBD2	NA	TGTGCCAGCAGCCGCGCGGGGGGGGTTACAGATACGCAGTATTTT	CASSRAGGVTDTQYF
TRBV7-8	14	TRBJ2-7	TRBD1	many	TGTGCCAGCAGCTTGGGACAGGCGACCTACGAGCAGTACTTC	CASSLGQATYEQYF
TRBV14	19	TRBJ1-5	NA	NA	TGTGCCAGCAGCCAAGAACATCACAGGGACGAAGATAGCAATCAGCCCCAGCATTTT	CASSQEHHRDEDSNQPQHF
TRBV10-3	12	TRBJ1-2	TRBD1	NA	TGTGCCAGTTTGGACAGGAACTATGGCTACACCTTC	CASLDRNYGYTF
TRBV5-1	16	TRBJ2-1	NA	many	TGCGCCAGCAGCTCAATCGGGGAAATCGGGCTCGGTGAGCAGTTCTTC	CASSSIGEIGLGEQFF
TRBV3-2	15	TRBJ2-7	NA	NA	TGTGCCAGCAGCCAAGATCACAGTCCTTCCTACGAGCAGTACTTC	CASSQDHSPSYEQYF
TRBV7-3	17	TRBJ2-3	TRBD2	NA	TGTGCCAGCAGCCAAGGTCCTAGCGGGGGGGCCACAGATACGCAGTATTTT	CASSQGPSGGATDTQYF
TRBV2	17	TRBJ2-3	NA	many	TGTGCCAGCAGTGATTGGGGCAGGGCTTCTTTTTCAGATACGCAGTATTTT	CASSDWGRASFSDTQYF
TRBV20-1	13	TRBJ1-6	NA	many	TGCAGTGCTAGATCCCAGGGTTATTCACCCCTCCACTTT	CSARSQGYSPLHF
TRBV6-2/TRBV6-3	16	TRBJ2-5	TRBD2	many	TGTGCCAGCAGTTACTCTCGGACTAGCTCCTGGGAGACCCAGTACTTC	CASSYSRTSSWETQYF
TRBV15	15	TRBJ1-1	NA	NA	TGTGCCACCAGCAGAGAGCCAGGGATGAACACTGAAGCTTTCTTT	CATSREPGMNTEAFF
TRBV10-2	15	TRBJ1-5	TRBD1	many	TGCGCCAGCAGAGCCGACAGGGGAGGGGGTCAGCCCCAGCATTTT	CASRADRGGGQPQHF
TRBV25-1	13	TRBJ1-1	NA	many	TGTGCCAGTTCCGACAACTTCAACACTGAAGCTTTCTTT	CASSDNFNTEAFF
TRBV5-1	13	TRBJ2-5	NA	once	TGCGCCAGCAGCCCAGGGACGCTCGGGGGCCAGTACTTC	CASSPGTLGGQYF
TRBV10-3	14	TRBJ1-2	NA	many	TGTGCCATCAGCGCGGGGGCGCCTAACTATGGCTACACCTTC	CAISAGAPNYGYTF
TRBV2	17	TRBJ1-6	NA	many	TGTGCCAGCAACACTCGGGAAGGCAGTCCCTATAATTCACCCCTCCACTTT	CASNTREGSPYNSPLHF
TRBV9	17	TRBJ2-7	TRBD2	NA	TGTGCCAGCAGTGCCCCGACTAGCGGGATAGGTAGGGGCGAGCAGTACTTC	CASSAPTSGIGRGEQYF
TRBV7-6	13	TRBJ1-1	TRBD1	few	TGTGCCAGCAGCTTACGACAGGGGACTGAAGCTTTCTTT	CASSLRQGTEAFF
TRBV28	16	TRBJ2-3	TRBD2	few	TGTGCCAGCAGTTTTACTAGCGGGGGGGGCACAGATACGCAGTATTTT	CASSFTSGGGTDTQYF
TRBV6-5	15	TRBJ1-2	NA	many	TGTGCCAGCAGCTTACAAGGCATGGCTAACTATGGCTACACCTTC	CASSLQGMANYGYTF
TRBV7-3	16	TRBJ2-3	TRBD2	NA	TGTGCCAGCAGCCCGTTAGCGGGGGGTCCAACAGATACGCAGTATTTT	CASSPLAGGPTDTQYF
TRBV29-1	12	TRBJ2-3	TRBD1	NA	TGCAGCGTGGACAGGGTGAAAGATACGCAGTATTTC	CSVDRVKDTQYF
TRBV15	17	TRBJ2-6	TRBD1	few	TGTGCCACCAGCAGGGGGCAGGGGGCGTCTGGGGCCAACGTCCTGACTTTC	CATSRGQGASGANVLTF
TRBV20-1	17	TRBJ1-1	NA	NA	TGCAGTGCTAGAGTGGATTTTAGGGGGGGCATGAACACTGAAGCTTTCTTT	CSARVDFRGGMNTEAFF
TRBV11-2	11	TRBJ2-1	NA	NA	TGTGCCATTTGGAGGTACAATGAGCAGTTCTTC	CAIWRYNEQFF
TRBV10-1	14	TRBJ2-7	TRBD2	NA	TGTGCCAGCAGCTACCCCGGGGGGAGCTACGAACAGTACTTC	CASSYPGGSYEQYF
TRBV29-1	14	TRBJ1-1	NA	NA	TGCAGCGTTGATTCGGGGACCATGAACACTGAAGCTTTCTTT	CSVDSGTMNTEAFF
TRBV6-6	15	TRBJ2-7	TRBD1	many	TGTGCCAGCAGCCCCACAGGGGGGCAGCGTGTGGAGCAGTACTTC	CASSPTGGQRVEQYF